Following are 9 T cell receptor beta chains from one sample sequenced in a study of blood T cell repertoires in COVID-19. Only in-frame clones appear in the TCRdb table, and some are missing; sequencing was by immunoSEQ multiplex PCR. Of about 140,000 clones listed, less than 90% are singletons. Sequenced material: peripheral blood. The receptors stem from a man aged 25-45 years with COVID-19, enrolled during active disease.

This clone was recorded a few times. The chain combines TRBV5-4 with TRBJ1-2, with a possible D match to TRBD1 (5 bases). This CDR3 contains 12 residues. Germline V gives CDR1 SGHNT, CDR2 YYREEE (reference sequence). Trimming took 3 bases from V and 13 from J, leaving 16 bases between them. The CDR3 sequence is CASSSGQSIGTF. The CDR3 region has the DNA TGTGCCAGCAGCTCTGGACAATCCATCGGCACCTTC.

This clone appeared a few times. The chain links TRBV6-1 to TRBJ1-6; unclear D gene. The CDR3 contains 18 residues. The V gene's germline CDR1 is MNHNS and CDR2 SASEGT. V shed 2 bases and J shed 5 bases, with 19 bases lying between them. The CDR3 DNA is TGTGCCAGCAGTGAACATAGAGGATGGCGCGGGGATAATTCACCCCTCCACTTT. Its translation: CASSEHRGWRGDNSPLHF.

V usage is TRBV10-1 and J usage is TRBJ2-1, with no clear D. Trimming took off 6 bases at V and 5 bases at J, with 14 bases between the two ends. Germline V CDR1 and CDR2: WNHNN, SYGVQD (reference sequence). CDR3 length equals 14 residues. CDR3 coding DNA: TGCGCCAGCAGAGCAAGCCCCAGCGACAATGAGCAGTTCTTC. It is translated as CASRASPSDNEQFF.

The CDR3 loop is CASSQRGRPEAFF. CDR3 bases: TGTGCCAGCAGCCAACGCGGGAGACCTGAAGCTTTCTTT. V is TRBV3-1 (or the pseudogene TRBV3-2) and J is TRBJ1-1, with D hard to call. This CDR3 has 13 residues. Per germline, CDR1 LGHDT and CDR2 YNNKEL (reference sequence). The V gene lost 2 bases and the J gene lost 6 bases, with 10 bases spanning the gap.

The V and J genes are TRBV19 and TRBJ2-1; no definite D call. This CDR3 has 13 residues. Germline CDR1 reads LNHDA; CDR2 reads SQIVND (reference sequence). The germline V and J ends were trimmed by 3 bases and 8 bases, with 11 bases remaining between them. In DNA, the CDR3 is TGTGCCAGTAGTATTTCCCTCACGGATGAGCAGTTCTTC. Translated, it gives CASSISLTDEQFF.

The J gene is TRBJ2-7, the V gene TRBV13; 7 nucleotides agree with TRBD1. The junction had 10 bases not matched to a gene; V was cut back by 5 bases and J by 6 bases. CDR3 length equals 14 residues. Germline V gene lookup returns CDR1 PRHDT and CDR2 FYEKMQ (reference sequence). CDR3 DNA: TGTGCCAGCAGCAACCCCTCTCCAGGGGGCGAGCAGTACTTC. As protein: CASSNPSPGGEQYF.

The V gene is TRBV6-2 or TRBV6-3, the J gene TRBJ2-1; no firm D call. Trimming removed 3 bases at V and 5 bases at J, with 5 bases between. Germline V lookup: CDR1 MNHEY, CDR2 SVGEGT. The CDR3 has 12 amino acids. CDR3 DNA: TGTGCCAGCAGTTATGAGGACAATGAGCAGTTCTTC. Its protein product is CASSYEDNEQFF.

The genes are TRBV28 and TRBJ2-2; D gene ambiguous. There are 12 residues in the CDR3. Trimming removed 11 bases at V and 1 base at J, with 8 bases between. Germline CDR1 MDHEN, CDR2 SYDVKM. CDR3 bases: TGTGCCTTGGGCGAGAACACCGGGGAGCTGTTTTTT. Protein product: CALGENTGELFF.

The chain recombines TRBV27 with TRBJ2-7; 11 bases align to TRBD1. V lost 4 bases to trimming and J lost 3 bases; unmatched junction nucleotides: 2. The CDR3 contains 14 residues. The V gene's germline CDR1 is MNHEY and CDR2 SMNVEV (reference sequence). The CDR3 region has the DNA TGTGCCAGCAGTTGGACAGGGGGCAACTACGAGCAGTACTTC. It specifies CASSWTGGNYEQYF.